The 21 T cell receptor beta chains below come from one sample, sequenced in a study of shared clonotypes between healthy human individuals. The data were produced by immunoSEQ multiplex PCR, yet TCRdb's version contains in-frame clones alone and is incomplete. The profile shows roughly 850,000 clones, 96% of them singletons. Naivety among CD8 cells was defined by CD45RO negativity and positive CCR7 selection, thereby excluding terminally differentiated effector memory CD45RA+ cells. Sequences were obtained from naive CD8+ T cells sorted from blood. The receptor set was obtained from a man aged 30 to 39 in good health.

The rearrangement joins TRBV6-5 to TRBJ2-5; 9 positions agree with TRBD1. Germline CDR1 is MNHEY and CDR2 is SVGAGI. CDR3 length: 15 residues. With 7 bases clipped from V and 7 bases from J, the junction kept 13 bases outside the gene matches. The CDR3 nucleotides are TGTGCCAGCACTCATACGGAGGGGACAGGGCTGACCCAGTACTTC. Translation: CASTHTEGTGLTQYF.

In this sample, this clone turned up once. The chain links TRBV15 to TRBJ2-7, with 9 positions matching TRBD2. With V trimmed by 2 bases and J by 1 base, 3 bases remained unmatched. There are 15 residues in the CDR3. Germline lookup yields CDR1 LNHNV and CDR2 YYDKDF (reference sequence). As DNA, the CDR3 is TGTGCCACCAGCAGACCTAGCGGGGATTCCTACGAGCAGTACTTC. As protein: CATSRPSGDSYEQYF.

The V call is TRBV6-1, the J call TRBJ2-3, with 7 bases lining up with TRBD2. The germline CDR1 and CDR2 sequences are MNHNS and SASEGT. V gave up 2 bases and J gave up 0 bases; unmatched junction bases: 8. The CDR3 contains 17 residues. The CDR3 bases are TGTGCCAGCAGTGAATGGTCGGGAGGCACTAGCACAGATACGCAGTATTTT. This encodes CASSEWSGGTSTDTQYF.

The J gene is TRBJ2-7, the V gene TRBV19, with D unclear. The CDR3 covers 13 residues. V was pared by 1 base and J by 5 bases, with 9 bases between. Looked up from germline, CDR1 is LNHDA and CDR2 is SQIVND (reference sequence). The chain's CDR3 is CASSIVAENEQYF. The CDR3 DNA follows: TGTGCCAGTAGTATAGTTGCAGAAAACGAGCAGTACTTC.

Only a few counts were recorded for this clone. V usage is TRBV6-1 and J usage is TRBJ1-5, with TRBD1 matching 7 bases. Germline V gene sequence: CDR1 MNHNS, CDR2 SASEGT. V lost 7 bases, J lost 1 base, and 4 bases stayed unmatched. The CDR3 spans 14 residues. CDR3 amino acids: CASMDRKSNQPQHF. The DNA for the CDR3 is TGTGCCAGCATGGACAGGAAAAGCAATCAGCCCCAGCATTTT.

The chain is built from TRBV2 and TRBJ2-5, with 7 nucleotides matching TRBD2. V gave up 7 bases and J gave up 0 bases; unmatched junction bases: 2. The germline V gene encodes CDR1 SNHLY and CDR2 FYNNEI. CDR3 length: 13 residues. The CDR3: CASKREHQETQYF. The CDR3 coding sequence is TGTGCCAGCAAGCGGGAACACCAAGAGACCCAGTACTTC.

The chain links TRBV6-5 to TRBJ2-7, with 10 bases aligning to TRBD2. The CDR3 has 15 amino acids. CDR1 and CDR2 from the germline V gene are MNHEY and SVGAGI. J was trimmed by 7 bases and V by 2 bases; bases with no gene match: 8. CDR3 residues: CASSYKLAGPGEQYF. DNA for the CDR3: TGTGCCAGCAGTTACAAACTAGCGGGACCCGGGGAGCAGTACTTC.

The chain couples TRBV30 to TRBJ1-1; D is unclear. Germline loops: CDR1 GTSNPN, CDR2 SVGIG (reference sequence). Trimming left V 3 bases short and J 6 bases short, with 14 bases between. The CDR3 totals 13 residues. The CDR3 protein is CAWSQGSGAEAFF. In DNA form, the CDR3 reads TGTGCCTGGAGCCAAGGAAGCGGGGCTGAAGCTTTCTTT.

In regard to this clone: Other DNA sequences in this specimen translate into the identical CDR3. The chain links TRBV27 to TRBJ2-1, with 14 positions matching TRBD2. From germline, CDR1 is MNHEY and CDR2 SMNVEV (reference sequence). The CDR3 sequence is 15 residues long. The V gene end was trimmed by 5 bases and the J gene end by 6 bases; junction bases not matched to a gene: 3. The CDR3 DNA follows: TGTGCCAGCAGTCCAGGGACTAGCGGGAGCAATGAGCAGTTCTTC. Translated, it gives CASSPGTSGSNEQFF.

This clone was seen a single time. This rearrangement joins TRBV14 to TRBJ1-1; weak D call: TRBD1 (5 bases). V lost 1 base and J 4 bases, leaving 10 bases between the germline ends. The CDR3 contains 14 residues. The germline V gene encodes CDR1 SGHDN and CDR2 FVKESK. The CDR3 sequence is CASSQVRGGTEAFF. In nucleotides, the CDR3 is TGTGCCAGCAGCCAAGTTAGGGGAGGCACTGAAGCTTTCTTT.

The DNA for the CDR3 is TGTGCCAGCAGCACGGGACTAGCGGGAGAGGATACGCAGTATTTT. Translating it yields CASSTGLAGEDTQYF. The J gene is TRBJ2-3, the V gene TRBV7-9; 14 bases are shared with TRBD2. Trimming cost V 5 bases and J 6 bases; bases outside gene matches: 4. Germline CDR1 and CDR2: SEHNR and FQNEAQ (reference sequence). The CDR3 is 15 residues long.

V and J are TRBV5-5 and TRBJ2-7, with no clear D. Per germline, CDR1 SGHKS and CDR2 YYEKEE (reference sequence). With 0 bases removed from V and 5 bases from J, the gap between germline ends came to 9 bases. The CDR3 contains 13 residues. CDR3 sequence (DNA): TGTGCCAGCAGCTTGGTCCTCTATAACGAGCAGTACTTC. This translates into CASSLVLYNEQYF.

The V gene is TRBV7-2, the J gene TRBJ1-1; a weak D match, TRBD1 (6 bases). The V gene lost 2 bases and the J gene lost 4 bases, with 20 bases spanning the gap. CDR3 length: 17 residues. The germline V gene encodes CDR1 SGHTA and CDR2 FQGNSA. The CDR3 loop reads CASSLRTVRREGTEAFF. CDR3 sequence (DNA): TGTGCCAGCAGCTTAAGGACAGTGAGAAGGGAAGGCACTGAAGCTTTCTTT.

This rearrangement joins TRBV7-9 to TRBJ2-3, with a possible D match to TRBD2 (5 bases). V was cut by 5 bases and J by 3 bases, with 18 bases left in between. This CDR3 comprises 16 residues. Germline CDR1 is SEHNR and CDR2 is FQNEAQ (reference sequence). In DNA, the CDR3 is TGTGCCAGCAGCCCCCCCTTTGTGGGAGTAACAGATACGCAGTATTTT. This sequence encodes CASSPPFVGVTDTQYF.

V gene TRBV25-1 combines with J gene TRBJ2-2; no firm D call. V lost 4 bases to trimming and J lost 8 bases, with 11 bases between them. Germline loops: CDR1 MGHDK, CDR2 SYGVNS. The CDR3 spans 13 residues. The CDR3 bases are TGTGCCAGCAGTGCAATACGACCGGGGGAGCTGTTTTTT. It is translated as CASSAIRPGELFF.

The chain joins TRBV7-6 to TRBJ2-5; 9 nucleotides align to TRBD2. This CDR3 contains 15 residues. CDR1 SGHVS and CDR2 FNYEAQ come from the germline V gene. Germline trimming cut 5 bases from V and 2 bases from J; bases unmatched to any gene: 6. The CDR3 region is CASSLNSGGQETQYF. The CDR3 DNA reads TGTGCCAGCAGCCTAAATAGCGGGGGTCAAGAGACCCAGTACTTC.

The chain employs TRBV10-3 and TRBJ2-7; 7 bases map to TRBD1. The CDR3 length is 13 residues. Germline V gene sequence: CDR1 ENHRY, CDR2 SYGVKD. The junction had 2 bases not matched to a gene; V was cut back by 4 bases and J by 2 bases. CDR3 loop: CAISGDSAYEQYF. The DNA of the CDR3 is TGTGCCATCAGTGGGGACAGCGCCTACGAGCAGTACTTC.

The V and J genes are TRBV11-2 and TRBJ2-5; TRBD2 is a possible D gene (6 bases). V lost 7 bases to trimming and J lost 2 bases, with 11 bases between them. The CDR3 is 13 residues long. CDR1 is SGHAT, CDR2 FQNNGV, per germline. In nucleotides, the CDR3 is TGTGCCAGCACGGGACTGACACAAGAGACCCAGTACTTC. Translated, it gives CASTGLTQETQYF.

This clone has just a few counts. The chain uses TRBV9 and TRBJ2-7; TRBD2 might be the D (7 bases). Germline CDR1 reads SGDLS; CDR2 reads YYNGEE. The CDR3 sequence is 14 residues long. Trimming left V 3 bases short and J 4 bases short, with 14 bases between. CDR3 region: CASSEGEGSYEQYF. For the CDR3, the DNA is TGTGCCAGCAGCGAGGGGGAGGGATCGTACGAGCAGTACTTC.

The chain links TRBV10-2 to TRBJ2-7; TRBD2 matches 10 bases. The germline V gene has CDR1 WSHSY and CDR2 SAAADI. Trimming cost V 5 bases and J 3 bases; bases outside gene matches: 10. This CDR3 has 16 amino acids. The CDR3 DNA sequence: TGCGCCAGCAGTCCAAAGCTAGCGGGAGCGGGCTACGAGCAGTACTTC. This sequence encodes CASSPKLAGAGYEQYF.

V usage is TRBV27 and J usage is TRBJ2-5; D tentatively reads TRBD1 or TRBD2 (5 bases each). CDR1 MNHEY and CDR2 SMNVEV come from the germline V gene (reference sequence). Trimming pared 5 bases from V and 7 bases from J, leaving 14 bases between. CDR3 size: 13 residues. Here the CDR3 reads CASSPRDARTQYF. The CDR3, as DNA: TGTGCCAGCAGTCCTCGGGACGCGAGGACCCAGTACTTC.